The T cell receptor beta chain described here comes from a study of shared clonotypes between healthy human individuals (dated by TCRdb to about 2020). Regarding the research as a whole: A couple of women and a few men aged 18 to 49 years were included in the cohort. For each donor, three plates each were used for CD4 naive and CD4 memory, two plates were used for CD8 naive, and one plate was used for CD8 memory. The study deeply sequenced blood TCR repertoires of about 5 healthy adults to estimate repertoire size and the extent of clonotype sharing between individuals. To increase sequencing depth and limit assay-specific biases, different laboratories used diverse techniques to prepare libraries and sequence TCR repertoires. Between about 0.85 and 8.9 billion PBMCs per donor were obtained by leukapheresis.

Turning to this clone: Its cognate antigen has yet to be identified. The input lacks base qualities; no much larger clone sits a single base away.

Using the deep immunoSEQ assay, TCR CDR3 regions were amplified from genomic DNA by multiplex PCR. Genomic DNA extracted from each cell subset was distributed evenly over all wells of several immunoSEQ 96-well plates, and each plate served as one replicate. Each replicate PCR for sorted subsets received roughly 200 ng genomic DNA, equal to about 29,000 T cell genomes. Purified libraries were measured with a Qubit 3.0 fluorometer, size-checked on a Bioanalyzer 2100, and measured again with the KAPA Library Quantification kit. Every immunoSEQ 96-well plate was sequenced on a dedicated single-read 150-cycle Illumina NextSeq 550 flow cell. The paper's data handling went like this. Because the immunoSEQ output included only junctional sequences and no quality scores, the filtering could not be the same as the filtering used for full-length reads. Sequences were annotated with PyIR, a Python wrapper for IgBLAST v1.9, and V/J genes and CDR3 were assigned using IMGT germline references. Reads were removed for weak V/J assignments (E-value above 1e-6), missing CDR3, stop codons, out-of-frame junctions, or ambiguous translated residues. V3J clonotypes were defined as sequences sharing an identical inferred V gene, J gene, and CDR3 amino acid sequence. Percentage overlap between repertoires was calculated by dividing the number of shared unique clonotypes by the size of the smaller repertoire. Richness of each repertoire was evaluated using RTK rarefaction, the Chao1 estimator, and Recon v2.1 estimates of unobserved clonotypes. Generation probabilities were computed with OLGA for all TCRbeta clonotypes obtained by the gDNA method from a few donors. This is the immuneACCESS table as TCRdb keeps it, with only in-frame sequences that have V and J called. A part of the clones is gone; compared with another copy, unresolved V genes explain less than half, and the rest is unexplained. Clone size and V and J calls were adopted from that table, with D and trimming inferred from the DNA. Present in this sample are approximately 590,000 clones, about 95% of which were seen just once. The ten largest clones capture 0.09% to 0.13% of the sample.

For the CD8 naive samples, CD45RO-negative cells were positively selected for CCR7, yielding a CD45RA+CCR7+ population from which TemRA cells were excluded. Healthy HIV-negative adults with no recently reported acute infections or vaccinations were included as donors. Only Caucasian adults living in Nashville, Tennessee, USA were represented among the donors. Blood was obtained by leukapheresis, after which PBMCs were separated by Ficoll-Histopaque density gradient centrifugation and cryopreserved in liquid nitrogen vapor phase. Analytical flow cytometry was used to check the purity and quantity of each magnetically sorted T cell population. From each sorted fraction, genomic DNA was isolated and quantified by UV absorbance on a Nanodrop 2000c. The full study reports these points: The small number of donors limited the genetic and exposure-history diversity represented. Estimated clonotype richness was generally larger for naive than for memory subsets. Clonotypes shared by all four sorted-subset donors showed higher generation probabilities than non-shared clonotypes. Across four donors, approximately 5% of naive CD4, around 3.5% of naive CD8, 2.3% of memory CD4, and roughly 0.4% of memory CD8 clonotypes were shared. Incomplete sequencing was indicated by rarefaction of sorted-subset datasets, despite the large sequencing depth. Pairwise subsampling led to the expectation that sequencing depth would affect the degree of clonotype sharing among donors. Sampling was restricted to blood, and TCR repertoires in tissues likely differ from the TCR repertoires found in blood.

Sample: naive CD8+ T cells sorted from blood. The meaning of the sample's cell subset or site label: CD45RA+CCR7+. The receptor's source is a woman in her thirties in good health.

The CDR3 protein sequence reads: CASSPGDSYEQYF. The DNA sequence reads TGTGCCAGCAGTCCTGGGGACTCCTACGAGCAGTACTTC. The V and J genes are TRBV27 and TRBJ2-7; the D gene identity is not certain. The CDR3 spans 13 residues, from the cysteine through the phenylalanine. The read is trimmed to its CDR3 DNA, 39 bases read in frame from base 1. V is reduced by 5 bases and J by 0 bases, leaving a spacing of 8 bases between them. The germline V gene encodes CDR1 MNHEY and CDR2 SMNVEV (reference sequence).